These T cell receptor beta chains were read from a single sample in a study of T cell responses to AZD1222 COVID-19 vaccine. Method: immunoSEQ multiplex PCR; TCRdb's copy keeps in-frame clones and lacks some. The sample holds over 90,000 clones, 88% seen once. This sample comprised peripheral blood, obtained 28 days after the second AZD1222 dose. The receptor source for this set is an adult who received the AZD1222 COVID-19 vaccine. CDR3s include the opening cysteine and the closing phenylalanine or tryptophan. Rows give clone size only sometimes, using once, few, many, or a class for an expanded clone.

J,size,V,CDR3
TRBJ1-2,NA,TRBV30,CAWSVHLDGYTF
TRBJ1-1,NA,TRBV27,CATAPHRGAYTEAFF
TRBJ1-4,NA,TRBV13,CASSYTGYKGEKLFF
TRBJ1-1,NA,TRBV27,CASSRSGTGRTEAFF
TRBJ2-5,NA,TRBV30,CAWSVLAGQYF
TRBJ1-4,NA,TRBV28,CASSRGRDEKLFF
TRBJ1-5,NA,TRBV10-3,CAISDGDNQPQHF
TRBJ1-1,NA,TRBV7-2,CASEGGVGNTEAFF
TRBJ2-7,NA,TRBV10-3,CAISDGGPDEQYF
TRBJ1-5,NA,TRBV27,CASSLRGAGNQPQHF
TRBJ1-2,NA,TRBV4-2,CASSQDASLANYGYTF
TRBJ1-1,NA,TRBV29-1,CSVEEGPKAAFF
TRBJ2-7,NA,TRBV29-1,CSVVSSISSSYEQYF
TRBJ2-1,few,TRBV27,CASSSNRLAGESYNEQFF
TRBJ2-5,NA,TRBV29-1,CSAALEETQYF
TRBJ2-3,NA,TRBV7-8,CASSLSRGDTQYF
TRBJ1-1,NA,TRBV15,CATSSRDREGSGAEAFF
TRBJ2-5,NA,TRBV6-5,CASSRQGVEETQYF
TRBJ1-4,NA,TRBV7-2,CASSLASGEKLFF
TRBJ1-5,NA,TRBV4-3,CASSHSGQGNQPQHF
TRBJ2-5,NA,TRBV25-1,CASSATLETQYF
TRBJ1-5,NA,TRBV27,CASSLWGTGDLNQPQHF
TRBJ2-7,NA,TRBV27,CASSYSSVAFSEQYF
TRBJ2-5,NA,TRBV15,CATSRDLGQQETQYF
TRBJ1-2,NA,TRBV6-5,CASRRGGDGYGYTF
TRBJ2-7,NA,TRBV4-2,CASSQGEGAYEQYF
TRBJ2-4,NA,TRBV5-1,CASSFGQAQNIQYF
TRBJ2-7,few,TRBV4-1,CASSQGPPGTNYEQYF
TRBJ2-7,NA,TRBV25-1,CASSARGIPYEQYF
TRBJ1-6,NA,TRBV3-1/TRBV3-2,CASSQASFNSPLHF
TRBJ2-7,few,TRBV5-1,CASSSGLAGEYEQYF
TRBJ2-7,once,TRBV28,CASSREGRVHEQYF
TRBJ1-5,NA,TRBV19,CASIPRLGYGNQPQHF
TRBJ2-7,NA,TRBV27,CASSLGLDYEQYF
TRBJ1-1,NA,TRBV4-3,CASSPHQGMNTEAFF
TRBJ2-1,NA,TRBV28,CASSLYTSSYNEQFF
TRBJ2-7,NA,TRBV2,CASSEKGGPSYEQYF
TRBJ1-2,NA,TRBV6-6,CASSYPDREESYTF
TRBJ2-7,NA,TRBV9,CASSVDSGRSSYEQYF
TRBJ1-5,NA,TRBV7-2,CASSLVGTGVSNQPQHF
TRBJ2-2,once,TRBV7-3,CASSRTTGELFF
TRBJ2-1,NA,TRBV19,CASNSLGGVSNEQFF
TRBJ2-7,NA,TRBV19,CASRLGTSYEQYF
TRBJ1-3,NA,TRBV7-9,CASSSTNAGNTIYF
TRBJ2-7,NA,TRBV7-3,CASSPTGADLPLYF
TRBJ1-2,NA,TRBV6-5,CASSYGFYGYTF
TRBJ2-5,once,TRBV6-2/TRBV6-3,CASSLNWVETQYF
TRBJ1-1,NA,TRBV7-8,CASSLELNTEAFF
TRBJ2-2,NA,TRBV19,CASSPTGPMNTGELFF
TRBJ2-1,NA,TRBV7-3,CASGVGGAYNEQFF
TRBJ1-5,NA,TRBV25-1,CASSDPGQPQHF
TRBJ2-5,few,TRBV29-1,CSVDGLGEQTQYF
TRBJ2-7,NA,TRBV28,CASSSPGTVYEQYF